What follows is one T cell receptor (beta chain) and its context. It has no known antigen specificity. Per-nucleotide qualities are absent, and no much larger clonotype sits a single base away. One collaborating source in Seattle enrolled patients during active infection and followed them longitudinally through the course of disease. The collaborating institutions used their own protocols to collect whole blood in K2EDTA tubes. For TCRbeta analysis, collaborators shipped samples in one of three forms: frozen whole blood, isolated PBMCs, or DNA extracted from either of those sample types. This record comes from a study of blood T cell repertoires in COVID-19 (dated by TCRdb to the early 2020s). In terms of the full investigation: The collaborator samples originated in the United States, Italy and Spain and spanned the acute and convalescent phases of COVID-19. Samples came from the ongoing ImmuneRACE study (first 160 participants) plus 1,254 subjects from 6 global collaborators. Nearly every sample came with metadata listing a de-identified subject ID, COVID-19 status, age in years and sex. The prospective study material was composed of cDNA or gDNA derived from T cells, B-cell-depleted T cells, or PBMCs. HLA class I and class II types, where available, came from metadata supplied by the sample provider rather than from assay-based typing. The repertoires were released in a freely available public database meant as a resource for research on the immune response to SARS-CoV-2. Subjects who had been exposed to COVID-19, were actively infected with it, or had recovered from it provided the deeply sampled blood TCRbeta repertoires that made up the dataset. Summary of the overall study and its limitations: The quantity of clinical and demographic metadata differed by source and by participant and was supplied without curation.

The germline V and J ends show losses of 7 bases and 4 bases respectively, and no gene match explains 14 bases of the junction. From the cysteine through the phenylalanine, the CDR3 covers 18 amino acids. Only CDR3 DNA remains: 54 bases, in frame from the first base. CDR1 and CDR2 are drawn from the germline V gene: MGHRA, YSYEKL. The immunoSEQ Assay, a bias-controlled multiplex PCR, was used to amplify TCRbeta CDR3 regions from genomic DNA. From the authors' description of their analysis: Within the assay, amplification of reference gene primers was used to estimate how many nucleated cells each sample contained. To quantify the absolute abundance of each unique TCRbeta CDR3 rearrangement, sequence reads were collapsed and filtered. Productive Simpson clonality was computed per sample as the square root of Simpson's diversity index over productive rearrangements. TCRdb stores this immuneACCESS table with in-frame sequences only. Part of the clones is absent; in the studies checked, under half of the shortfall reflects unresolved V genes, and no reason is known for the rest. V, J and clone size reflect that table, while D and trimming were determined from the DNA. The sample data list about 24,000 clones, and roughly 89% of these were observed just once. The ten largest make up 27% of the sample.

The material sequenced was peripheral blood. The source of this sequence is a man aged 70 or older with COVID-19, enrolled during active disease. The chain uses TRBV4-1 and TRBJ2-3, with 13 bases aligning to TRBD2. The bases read TGCGCCAGCAAGACTAGCGGGAGGTTGGCCTCTGGCGCAGATACGCAGTATTTT. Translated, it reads CASKTSGRLASGADTQYF.